This T cell receptor beta chain emerged from a study of blood T cell repertoires in COVID-19 (dated by TCRdb to the early 2020s). For the study in its entirety: Samples covering the acute and convalescent phases of COVID-19 were provided by collaborators in the United States, Italy and Spain. Sample metadata almost always included a de-identified subject ID, COVID-19 status, age in years and sex. Where available, HLA class I and class II types were obtained from metadata supplied by the sample provider rather than from assay-based typing. Subjects who had been exposed to COVID-19, were actively infected with it, or had recovered from it provided the deeply sampled blood TCRbeta repertoires that made up the dataset. The prospective study material was composed of cDNA or gDNA derived from T cells, B-cell-depleted T cells, or PBMCs. The repertoires were made available in a free public database intended to serve as a resource for research on the immune response to SARS-CoV-2. Samples came from the ongoing ImmuneRACE study (first 160 participants) plus 1,254 subjects from 6 global collaborators. The research as a whole found: The quantity of clinical and demographic metadata differed by source and by participant and was supplied without curation.

The germline V gene (reference sequence) provides CDR1 SGHAT and CDR2 FQDESV. The junction shows trimming of 5 bases on V and 5 bases on J, plus 21 bases between the germline ends. From its cysteine to its phenylalanine, the CDR3 spans 16 amino acids. This entry keeps only the CDR3 DNA: 48 bases, framed from base 1. Comment on this clone: No antigen is known for it. The input lacks base qualities; no much larger clone sits a single base away.

The immunoSEQ Assay, a bias-controlled multiplex PCR, was used to amplify TCRbeta CDR3 regions from genomic DNA. From the authors' description of their analysis: Within the assay, amplification of reference gene primers was used to estimate how many nucleated cells each sample contained. To quantify the absolute abundance of each unique TCRbeta CDR3 rearrangement, sequence reads were collapsed and filtered. Productive Simpson clonality was computed per sample as the square root of Simpson's diversity index over productive rearrangements. Held by TCRdb, this immuneACCESS table contains in-frame sequences only and omits some clones. Under half of the omission traces to an unresolved V gene where checked; the cause of the rest is unknown. V, J and clone size were drawn from that table, and D and trimming were deduced from the DNA. This sample has some 88,000 clones in its table, and about four fifths of those were observed once. Clones ranked in the top ten supply 24% of the sample.

Collaborating institutions collected whole blood in K2EDTA tubes following their own protocols. For TCRbeta analysis, collaborator samples were shipped as frozen whole blood, as isolated PBMCs, or as DNA extracted from either sample type. The sequence joins TRBV11-1 to TRBJ2-5, and possibly TRBD1, on 5 matching bases. Sequenced material: peripheral blood. This receptor was obtained from a human donor in a cohort sampled during active COVID-19. The sequence in DNA is TGTGCCAGCAGCCCCAGGGTGACCCCGGAGTCGGAGACCCAGTACTTC. The resulting protein is CASSPRVTPESETQYF.